This record looks at one T cell receptor (beta chain) sequence and its context. No antigen is known for it. Nothing much larger sits one base from this clone, and base qualities are not available. The treatment or condition label for this specimen denotes: randomized to nivolumab then ipilimumab (arm A) or the reverse (arm B). None of the patients in the trial had previously been given DNA-damaging chemotherapy. Thawed PBMCs were sorted on a FACS Aria II flow cytometer to isolate live CD3+CD8+ cells negative for CD19 and CD56. CheckMate 064, a randomized, open-label phase II trial of sequential checkpoint blockade, was the source of the samples, all of which came from patients with melanoma. Leukapheresis was used to collect peripheral blood mononuclear cells, which were then purified with Ficoll-Paque and frozen in human serum with roughly 9% DMSO. Immediately after sorting, the purity of the sorted blood CD3+CD8+ cells was confirmed to be >98%, and DNA was then extracted.

This specimen comes from a study of sequential checkpoint blockade in melanoma (dated by TCRdb to the late 2010s). Background for the entire study: Patients were randomized 1:1 to first-line nivolumab followed by ipilimumab (arm A) or ipilimumab followed by nivolumab (arm B). Maintenance nivolumab was given following each of the two trial sequences.

Results and caveats for the whole study, not just this receptor: The response-prediction model combining TCR metrics and mutation burden needs validation in larger, independent patient cohorts.

The immunoSEQ Assay was used to immunosequence TCRbeta CDR3 regions from genomic DNA. Prior to high-throughput sequencing, genomic DNA was amplified by bias-controlled multiplex PCR. The authors processed their data as follows. To quantify the absolute abundance of each unique TCRbeta CDR3 region, the sequences were collapsed and filtered. Clonality, defined as 1 minus Pielou's evenness, was calculated using productive rearrangements only. A previously published method was used to identify clones whose frequencies were significantly greater in on-treatment samples than in baseline samples. Not all clones reach the TCRdb copy of this immuneACCESS table, which keeps in-frame sequences only. Checked studies attribute under half of the gap to unresolved V genes and leave the rest unexplained. That table supplies the V and J calls and clone size; D and trimming were determined from the DNA. The sample has some 13,000 clones on record, about 73% of them singletons. The ten largest clones represent around a third of the sample.

This specimen was CD8+ T cells sorted from blood (inferred from file names), taken from a patient given nivolumab and ipilimumab in sequence. This TCR came from a human donor with melanoma.

The CDR3 amino acid sequence is: CASKSITPYEQYF. The DNA sequence reads TGTGCCAGCAAATCCATAACTCCCTACGAGCAGTACTTC. This receptor chain uses TRBV6-4 and TRBJ2-7, with the D gene too uncertain to name. From cysteine to phenylalanine, the CDR3 is 13 amino acids long. The sequence is cut down to CDR3 DNA, 39 bases in frame from base 1. V was cut back by 7 bases and J by 2 bases, leaving a gap of 12 bases between them. CDR1 and CDR2 were assigned from the germline V gene as MRHNA and SNTAGT.